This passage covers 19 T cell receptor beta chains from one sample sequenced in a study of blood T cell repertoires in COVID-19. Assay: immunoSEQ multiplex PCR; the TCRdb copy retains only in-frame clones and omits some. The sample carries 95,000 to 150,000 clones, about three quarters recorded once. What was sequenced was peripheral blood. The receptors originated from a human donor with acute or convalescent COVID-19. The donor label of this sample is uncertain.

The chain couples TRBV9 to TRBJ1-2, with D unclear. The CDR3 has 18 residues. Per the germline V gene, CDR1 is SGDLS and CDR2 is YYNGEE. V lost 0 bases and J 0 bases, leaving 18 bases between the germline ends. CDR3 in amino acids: CASSVEVTPDQSNYGYTF. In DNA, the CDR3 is TGTGCCAGCAGCGTAGAGGTGACTCCAGACCAGTCTAACTATGGCTACACCTTC. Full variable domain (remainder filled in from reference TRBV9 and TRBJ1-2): DSGVTQTPKHLITATGQRVTLRCSPRSGDLSVYWYQQSLDQGLQFLIQYYNGEERAKGNILERFSAQQFPDLHSELNLSSLELGDSALYFCASSVEVTPDQSNYGYTFGSGTRLTVV.

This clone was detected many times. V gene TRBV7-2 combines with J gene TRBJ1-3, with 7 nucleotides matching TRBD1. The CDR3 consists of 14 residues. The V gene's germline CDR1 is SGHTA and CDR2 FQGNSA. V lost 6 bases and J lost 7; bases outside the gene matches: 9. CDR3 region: CASSFTGVVNTIYF. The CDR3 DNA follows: TGTGCCAGCAGTTTTACAGGGGTCGTTAACACCATATATTTT.

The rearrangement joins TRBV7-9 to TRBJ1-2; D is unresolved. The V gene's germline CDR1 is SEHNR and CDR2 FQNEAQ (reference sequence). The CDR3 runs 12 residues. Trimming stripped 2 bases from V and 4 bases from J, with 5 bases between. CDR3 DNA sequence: TGTGCCAGCAGCTTAAGCCCCTATGGCTACACCTTC. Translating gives CASSLSPYGYTF. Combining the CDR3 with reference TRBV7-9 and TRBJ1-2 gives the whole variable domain DTGVSQNPRHKITKRGQNVTFRCDPISEHNRLYWYRQTLGQGPEFLTYFQNEAQLEKSRLLSDRFSAERPKGSFSTLEIQRTEQGDSAMYLCASSLSPYGYTFGSGTRLTVV.

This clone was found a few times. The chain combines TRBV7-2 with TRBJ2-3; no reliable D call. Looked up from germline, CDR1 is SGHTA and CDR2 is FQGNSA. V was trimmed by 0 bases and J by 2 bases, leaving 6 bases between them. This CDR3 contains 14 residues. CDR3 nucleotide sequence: TGTGCCAGCAGCTTAGCGGGCTTCACAGATACGCAGTATTTT. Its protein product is CASSLAGFTDTQYF.

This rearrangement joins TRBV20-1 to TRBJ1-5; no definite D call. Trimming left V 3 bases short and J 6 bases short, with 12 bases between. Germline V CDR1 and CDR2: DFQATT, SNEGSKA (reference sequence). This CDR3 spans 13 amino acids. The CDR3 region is CSASKGATQPQHF. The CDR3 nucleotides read TGCAGTGCTAGTAAGGGAGCGACTCAGCCCCAGCATTTT.

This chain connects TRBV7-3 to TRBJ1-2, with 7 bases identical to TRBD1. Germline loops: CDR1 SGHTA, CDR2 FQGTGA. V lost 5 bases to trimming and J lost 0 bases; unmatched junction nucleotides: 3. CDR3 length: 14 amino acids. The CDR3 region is CASSPTGTNYGYTF. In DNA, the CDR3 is TGTGCCAGCAGCCCGACAGGGACTAACTATGGCTACACCTTC.

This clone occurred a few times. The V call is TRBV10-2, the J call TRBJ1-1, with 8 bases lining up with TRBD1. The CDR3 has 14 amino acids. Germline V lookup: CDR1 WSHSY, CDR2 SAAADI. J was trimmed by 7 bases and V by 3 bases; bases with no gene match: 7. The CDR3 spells CASSETPGQGEAFF. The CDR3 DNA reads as TGCGCCAGCAGTGAAACCCCAGGACAGGGTGAAGCTTTCTTT.

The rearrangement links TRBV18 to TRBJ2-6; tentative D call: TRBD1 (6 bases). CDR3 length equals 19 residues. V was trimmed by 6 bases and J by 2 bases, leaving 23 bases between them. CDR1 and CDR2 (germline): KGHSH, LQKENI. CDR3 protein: CASSPAGTGSVAGANVLTF. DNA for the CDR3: TGTGCCAGCTCTCCAGCCGGTACAGGGTCAGTCGCTGGGGCCAACGTCCTGACTTTC.

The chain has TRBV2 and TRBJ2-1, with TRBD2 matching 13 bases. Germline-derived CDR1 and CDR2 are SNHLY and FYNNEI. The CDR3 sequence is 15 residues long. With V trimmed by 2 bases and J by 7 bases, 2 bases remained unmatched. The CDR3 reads CASSELLAGGNEQFF. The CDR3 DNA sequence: TGTGCCAGCAGTGAACTACTAGCGGGGGGGAATGAGCAGTTCTTC.

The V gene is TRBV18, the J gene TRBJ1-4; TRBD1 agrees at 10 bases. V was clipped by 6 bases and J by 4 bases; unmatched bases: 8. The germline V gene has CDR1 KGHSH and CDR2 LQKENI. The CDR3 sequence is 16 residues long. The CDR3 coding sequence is TGTGCCAGCTCCCCCGACAGGGGGCTAAATAATGAAAAACTGTTTTTT. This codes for CASSPDRGLNNEKLFF.

The CDR3 region has the DNA TGTGCCAGCAGCTTAGGGACGAGGGAAGATACGCAGTATTTT. This encodes CASSLGTREDTQYF. The chain combines TRBV13 with TRBJ2-3; possibly TRBD2 for D (5 bases). The CDR3 length is 14 residues. V was clipped by 0 bases and J by 5 bases, with 9 bases between them. CDR1 is PRHDT and CDR2 is FYEKMQ in the germline V gene (reference sequence). The entire variable domain, with the rest obtained from reference TRBV13 and TRBJ2-3, is as follows: AAGVIQSPRHLIKEKRETATLKCYPIPRHDTVYWYQQGPGQDPQFLISFYEKMQSDKGSIPDRFSAQQFSDYHSELNMSSLELGDSALYFCASSLGTREDTQYFGPGTRLTVL.

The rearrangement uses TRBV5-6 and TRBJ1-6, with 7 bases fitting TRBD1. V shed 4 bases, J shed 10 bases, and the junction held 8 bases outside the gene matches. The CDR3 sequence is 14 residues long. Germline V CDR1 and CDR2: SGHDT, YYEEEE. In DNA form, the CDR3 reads TGTGCCAGCAGCCCAGGACAGGTATGGTCACCCCTCCACTTT. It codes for CASSPGQVWSPLHF.

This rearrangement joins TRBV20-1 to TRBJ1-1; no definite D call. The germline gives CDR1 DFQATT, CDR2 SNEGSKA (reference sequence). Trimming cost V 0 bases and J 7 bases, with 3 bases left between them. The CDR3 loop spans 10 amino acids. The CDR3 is CSARELEAFF. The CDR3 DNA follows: TGCAGTGCTAGAGAACTTGAAGCTTTCTTT.

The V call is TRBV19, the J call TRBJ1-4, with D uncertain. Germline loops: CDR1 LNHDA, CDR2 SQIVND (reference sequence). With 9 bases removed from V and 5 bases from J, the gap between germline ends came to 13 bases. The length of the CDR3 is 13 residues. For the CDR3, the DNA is TGTGCCAGCCGCCGGGCGGGGAATGAAAAACTGTTTTTT. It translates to CASRRAGNEKLFF. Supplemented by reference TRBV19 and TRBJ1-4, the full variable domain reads DGGITQSPKYLFRKEGQNVTLSCEQNLNHDAMYWYRQDPGQGLRLIYYSQIVNDFQKGDIAEGYSVSREKKESFPLTVTSAQKNPTAFYLCASRRAGNEKLFFGSGTQLSVL.

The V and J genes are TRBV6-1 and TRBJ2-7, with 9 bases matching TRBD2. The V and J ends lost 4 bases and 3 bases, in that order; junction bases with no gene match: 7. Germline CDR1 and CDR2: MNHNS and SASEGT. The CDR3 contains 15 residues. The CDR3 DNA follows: TGTGCCAGCAGTGGAGCCCTAGCGGGGCGCTACGAGCAGTACGTC. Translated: CASSGALAGRYEQYV.

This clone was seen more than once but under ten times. The DNA of the CDR3 is TGTGCCAGGGAAACTGACAGGTCTGACTATGGCTACACCTTC. Its translation is CARETDRSDYGYTF. The chain carries TRBV25-1 and TRBJ1-2, with D tentatively TRBD1 (6 bases). V gave up 9 bases and J gave up 3 bases, with 17 bases separating them. This CDR3 has 14 residues. In germline, CDR1 is MGHDK, CDR2 SYGVNS.

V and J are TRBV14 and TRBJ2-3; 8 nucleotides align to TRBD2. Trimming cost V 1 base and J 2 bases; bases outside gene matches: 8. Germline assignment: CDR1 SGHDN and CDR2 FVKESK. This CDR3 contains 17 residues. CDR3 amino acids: CASSQVTPGLVTDTQYF. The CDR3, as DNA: TGTGCCAGCAGCCAAGTGACTCCGGGACTAGTCACAGATACGCAGTATTTT.

This chain's CDR3 is CASSFGQNTGELFF. For the CDR3, the DNA is TGTGCCAGCAGCTTTGGACAGAACACCGGGGAGCTGTTTTTT. The rearrangement joins TRBV7-9 to TRBJ2-2; D possibly corresponds to TRBD1 (5 bases). Germline-derived CDR1 and CDR2 are SEHNR and FQNEAQ (reference sequence). The ends were cut back, 3 bases at V and 1 base at J, with 6 bases in the middle. The CDR3 loop spans 14 amino acids.

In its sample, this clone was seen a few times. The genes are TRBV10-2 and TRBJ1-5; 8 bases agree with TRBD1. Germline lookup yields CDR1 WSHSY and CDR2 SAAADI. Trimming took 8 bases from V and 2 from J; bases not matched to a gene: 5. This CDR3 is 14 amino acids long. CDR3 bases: TGCGCCAGCGCAGGGGGCTTGGGCAATCAGCCCCAGCATTTT. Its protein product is CASAGGLGNQPQHF.